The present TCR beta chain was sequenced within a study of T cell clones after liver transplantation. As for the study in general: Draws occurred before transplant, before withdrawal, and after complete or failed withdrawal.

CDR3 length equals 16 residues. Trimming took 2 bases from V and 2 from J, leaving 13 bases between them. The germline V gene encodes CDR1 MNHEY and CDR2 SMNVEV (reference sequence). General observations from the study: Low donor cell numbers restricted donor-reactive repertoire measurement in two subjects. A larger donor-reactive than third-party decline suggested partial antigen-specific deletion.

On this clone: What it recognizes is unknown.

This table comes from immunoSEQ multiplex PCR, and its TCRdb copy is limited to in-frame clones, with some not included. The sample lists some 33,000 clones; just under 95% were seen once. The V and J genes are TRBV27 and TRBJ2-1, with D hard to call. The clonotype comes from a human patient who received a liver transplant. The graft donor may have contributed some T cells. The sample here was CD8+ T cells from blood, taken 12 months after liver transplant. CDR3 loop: CASSLIPPTTYNEQFF. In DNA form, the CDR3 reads TGTGCCAGCAGTTTAATTCCCCCCACCACCTACAATGAGCAGTTCTTC.